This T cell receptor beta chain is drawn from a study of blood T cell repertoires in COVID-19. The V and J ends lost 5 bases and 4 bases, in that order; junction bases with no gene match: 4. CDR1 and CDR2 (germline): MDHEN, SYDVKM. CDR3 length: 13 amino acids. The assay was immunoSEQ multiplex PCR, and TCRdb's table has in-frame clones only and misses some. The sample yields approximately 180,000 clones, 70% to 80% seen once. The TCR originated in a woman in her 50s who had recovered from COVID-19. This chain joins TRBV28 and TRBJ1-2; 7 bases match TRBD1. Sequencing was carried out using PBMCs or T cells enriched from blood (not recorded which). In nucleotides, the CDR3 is TGTGCCAGCAGTCGGGACAGCTTCTATGGCTACACCTTC. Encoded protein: CASSRDSFYGYTF.